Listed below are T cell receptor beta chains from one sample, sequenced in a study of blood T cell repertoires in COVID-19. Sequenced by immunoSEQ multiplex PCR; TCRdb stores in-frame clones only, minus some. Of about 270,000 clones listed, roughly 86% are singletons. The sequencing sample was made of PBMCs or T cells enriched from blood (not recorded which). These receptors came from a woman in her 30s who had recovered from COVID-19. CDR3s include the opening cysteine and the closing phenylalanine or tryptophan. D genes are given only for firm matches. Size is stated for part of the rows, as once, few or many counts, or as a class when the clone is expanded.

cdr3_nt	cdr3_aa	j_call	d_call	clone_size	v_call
TGTGCCAGCAGCTTAAGTGGGGGGGAACGCACAGATACGCAGTATTTT	CASSLSGGERTDTQYF	TRBJ2-3	TRBD2	-	TRBV7-9
TGTGCCAGCAGCCAACCTAGCGGGAGGGCCCTCTCAGATACGCAGTATTTT	CASSQPSGRALSDTQYF	TRBJ2-3	TRBD2	-	TRBV4-2
TGCGCCAGCAGCAACCCCGGGACAGGGAAATACGAGCAGTACTTC	CASSNPGTGKYEQYF	TRBJ2-7	TRBD1	-	TRBV4-1
TGCGCCAGCAGCCAAGCAAACTATGGCTACACCTTC	CASSQANYGYTF	TRBJ1-2	-	-	TRBV4-1
TGTGCCAGCACCGACAGGGGCCCTGCCTATGGCTACACCTTC	CASTDRGPAYGYTF	TRBJ1-2	TRBD1	-	TRBV6-5
TGTGCCAGCAGTGCGGACGACTTAGGAGGGACGGGAAAATACTACGAGCAGTACTTC	CASSADDLGGTGKYYEQYF	TRBJ2-7	-	-	TRBV28
TGTGCCAGCAGCCAGCTCGGGGCGGGGACCGATACGCAGTATTTT	CASSQLGAGTDTQYF	TRBJ2-3	-	-	TRBV3-1/TRBV3-2
TGTGCCAGCAGTTACTCTATAAATTCGGGCTACGAGCAGTACTTC	CASSYSINSGYEQYF	TRBJ2-7	-	-	TRBV6-5
TGTGCCAGCAGCCAAGACTACCGACAGGGGGCCTACAATGAGCAGTTCTTC	CASSQDYRQGAYNEQFF	TRBJ2-1	TRBD1	-	TRBV14
TGTGCCAGCAGCCTGCTTAGACAGGAAAAACTGTTTTTT	CASSLLRQEKLFF	TRBJ1-4	-	-	TRBV14
TGTGCCAGCAGCCCGGGACTAGCGGGAGTAGATACGCAGTATTTT	CASSPGLAGVDTQYF	TRBJ2-3	TRBD2	-	TRBV3-1/TRBV3-2
TGCGCCAGCAGTTTGGGACAGGGCTATGGAAACACCATATATTTT	CASSLGQGYGNTIYF	TRBJ1-3	TRBD1	-	TRBV5-1
TGTGCCAGCAGTTCCCCATGGGGCCTCATGAACACTGAAGCTTTCTTT	CASSSPWGLMNTEAFF	TRBJ1-1	-	-	TRBV28
TGTGCCAGCAGCCAGGACATGCTGGTCACTGAAGCTTTCTTT	CASSQDMLVTEAFF	TRBJ1-1	-	once	TRBV11-1
TGTGCCAGCAGGTGGACAGGGCGGGAGACCCAGTACTTC	CASRWTGRETQYF	TRBJ2-5	TRBD1	-	TRBV12-3/TRBV12-4
TGTGCCAGTACATTCAACACTGAAGCTTTCTTT	CASTFNTEAFF	TRBJ1-1	-	-	TRBV19
TGTGCCAGCAGTTTAATGGCGAGAGGAACTGAAGCTTTCTTT	CASSLMARGTEAFF	TRBJ1-1	-	once	TRBV27
TGTGCCAGCAGCCCGCCCCGCCTAGCTAGCACAGATACGCAGTATTTT	CASSPPRLASTDTQYF	TRBJ2-3	-	-	TRBV3-1/TRBV3-2
TGTGCCAGCAGTGGCCCCCTTTCAGCGGGAAGGTGGGAGACCCAGTACTTC	CASSGPLSAGRWETQYF	TRBJ2-5	TRBD2	-	TRBV25-1
TGTGCCAGCAGCTCCGCCCTAGGGACAGGTGGGGATCAGCCCCAGCATTTT	CASSSALGTGGDQPQHF	TRBJ1-5	TRBD1	few	TRBV7-2
TGCGCCAGCAGCCAAATCCCCCCACGCGGACTAGCGGAGGGTACGCAGTATTTT	CASSQIPPRGLAEGTQYF	TRBJ2-3	TRBD2	-	TRBV4-1
TGTGCCAGCTCACCTCTCCCGCGGGATGGCACAGATACGCAGTATTTT	CASSPLPRDGTDTQYF	TRBJ2-3	-	-	TRBV18
TGTGCCAGCAGTCGTGCCCTAGCGGGATTCCTATTATCCTACGAGCAGTACTTC	CASSRALAGFLLSYEQYF	TRBJ2-7	TRBD2	-	TRBV28
TGTGCCAGCAGTAGCATAACGAACACCGGGGAGCTGTTTTTT	CASSSITNTGELFF	TRBJ2-2	-	-	TRBV25-1
TGTGCCAGCAGACTATCCGCGACAGTCACACCCCTCCACTTT	CASRLSATVTPLHF	TRBJ1-6	-	-	TRBV27
TGTGCCAGCGCAGGACAGGGGTTCCGATCCTACGAGCAGTACTTC	CASAGQGFRSYEQYF	TRBJ2-7	TRBD1	-	TRBV6-5
TGTGCCAGCAGCCTTAGCGGGAGCGGACCCTACGAGCAGTACTTC	CASSLSGSGPYEQYF	TRBJ2-7	TRBD2	-	TRBV9
TGTGCCAGCTCATCAGCGGTAGGGGGTGGCTACACCTTC	CASSSAVGGGYTF	TRBJ1-2	-	few	TRBV18
TGTGCCAGCAGTTTTCGGGCGGGGCCCGATTACAATGAGCAGTTCTTC	CASSFRAGPDYNEQFF	TRBJ2-1	-	-	TRBV27
TGTGCCAGCAGCTTGGGACAGGGCGCTAACTATGGCTACACCTTC	CASSLGQGANYGYTF	TRBJ1-2	TRBD1	-	TRBV7-9
TGCGCCAGCAGCCGGTGGGGGACAGGGGCCGGGAGCTCCTACAATGAGCAGTTCTTC	CASSRWGTGAGSSYNEQFF	TRBJ2-1	TRBD1	once	TRBV5-1
TGTGCTAGTGGTTTGGTACCGTCCCAGGGGGTAAGGGGGACCACTGAAGCTTTCTTT	CASGLVPSQGVRGTTEAFF	TRBJ1-1	TRBD1	-	TRBV12-5
TGTGCCAGCAGCTCCCGGACTAGCGGGCCCGATCGCTCCTACAATGAGCAGTTCTTC	CASSSRTSGPDRSYNEQFF	TRBJ2-1	TRBD2	-	TRBV7-6
TGTGCCAGCGGATCGTTTGCGGGAGGGGGCAATGAGCAGTTCTTC	CASGSFAGGGNEQFF	TRBJ2-1	TRBD2	-	TRBV5-5
TGTGCCACCAGTGATTTGAAGGGACAGGGGGCTGTAGGTCAGCCCCAGCATTTT	CATSDLKGQGAVGQPQHF	TRBJ1-5	TRBD1	few	TRBV24-1
TGCAGCGTTTATTTTTCCGATGAAAAACTGTTTTTT	CSVYFSDEKLFF	TRBJ1-4	-	-	TRBV29-1
TGTGCCAGCAGCCCTGGACAGGGGGGCGCCTCTGGAAACACCATATATTTT	CASSPGQGGASGNTIYF	TRBJ1-3	TRBD1	few	TRBV9
TGTGCCAGCAGCAGCAGGGAGGGCTATGGCTACACCTTC	CASSSREGYGYTF	TRBJ1-2	-	once	TRBV6-5
TGTGCCAACAGAACCAGGGGGCTCGAAGACAATGAGCAGTTCTTC	CANRTRGLEDNEQFF	TRBJ2-1	TRBD1	-	TRBV6-4
TGTGCCAGCAGCTTAAAGCCCCCGGGACAGGGAACCTATGGCTACACCTTC	CASSLKPPGQGTYGYTF	TRBJ1-2	TRBD1	-	TRBV11-2
TGTGCCAGCAGTTTGTCCGGGGTGCTTCAGTTCTTC	CASSLSGVLQFF	TRBJ2-1	-	-	TRBV12-3/TRBV12-4
TGTGCCAGCAGCGTAGCGTCTGGGGGTAGCGGGTACCAAGAGACCCAGTACTTC	CASSVASGGSGYQETQYF	TRBJ2-5	TRBD2	-	TRBV9
TGTGCCAGCTCACCAATTGGAGGCGACAGGGTCCTTCCAGAGACCCAGTACTTC	CASSPIGGDRVLPETQYF	TRBJ2-5	TRBD1	-	TRBV18
TGTGCCAGCAGCCCAACATCAGGGGCTTTACCCTACGAGCAGTACTTC	CASSPTSGALPYEQYF	TRBJ2-7	-	once	TRBV7-8
TGCGCCAGCAGCACCGGATGGGCGCGTGAAAAACTGTTTTTT	CASSTGWAREKLFF	TRBJ1-4	-	few	TRBV4-1
TGTGCCAGCAGCTCTAGGACAGGGCTCGGAAAACTGTTTTTT	CASSSRTGLGKLFF	TRBJ1-4	TRBD1	-	TRBV5-6
TGTGCCAGCAGCTCAAGACTAGCGGGAGTCTACAATGAGCAGTTCTTC	CASSSRLAGVYNEQFF	TRBJ2-1	TRBD2	-	TRBV7-9
TGCGCCAGCAGTCAATCGGAGGAAAGAGATACGCAGTATTTT	CASSQSEERDTQYF	TRBJ2-3	-	-	TRBV23-1
TGTGCCAGTAGTAATCGGGGGTACGACTATGGCTACACCTTC	CASSNRGYDYGYTF	TRBJ1-2	-	-	TRBV19
TGCGCCAGCAGGTGGACAGCGAACACCGGGGAGCTGTTTTTT	CASRWTANTGELFF	TRBJ2-2	-	-	TRBV10-2